This TCR beta chain was sequenced during a study of CD4 T cells in lung cancer (dated by TCRdb to the late 2010s). About the full investigation: To find responses to candidate mutation-encoded neoepitopes, the study screened blood T cells from NSCLC patients and isolated neoantigen-specific CD4+ T-cell clones and TCRs. The frequency of neoantigen-specific clonotypes in tumor resections, non-adjacent lung and cultured T-cell products was tracked by TCRB deep sequencing. Lung adenocarcinoma or squamous cell carcinoma was present in the resected patients, who were aged 60 to 69 at blood donation and were mostly former smokers. Tumor and non-adjacent lung tissue came from a few patients undergoing curative-intent resections for stage I-III non-small cell lung cancer. Treatments received by the patients before blood donation included platinum chemotherapy, and some patients received nivolumab or pembrolizumab.

General findings and caveats noted by the study authors: Some responses derived from blood might reflect in vitro priming of naive T cells or cross-reactivity instead of memory responses to the cancer.

Library generation was performed with the immunoSEQ multiplex PCR assay. DNA was isolated with Qiagen DNeasy or QIAamp micro DNA kits and TCRB sequenced with the Adaptive Biotechnology human TCRB sequencing kit. An Illumina MiSeq was used to sequence the TCRB libraries. Regarding the original processing steps: TCRB sequence data were analyzed using the kit provider's software, and tumor enrichment of clonotype templates was assessed with Fisher's exact test. TCRdb holds this immuneACCESS table with in-frame rearrangements only. Some clones are missing; in checked studies, unresolved V genes explain under half, and the rest has no known cause. That table supplies the V and J calls and clone size; D and trimming were determined from the DNA. The sample table records some 10,000 clones; roughly three fifths of these occur just once. The ten largest clones add up to 15% of the sample. This clone was observed a handful of times. Its antigen is currently not known. Base qualities were left out, and no much larger clone turns up one base away.

Non-adjacent lung tissue was taken as far as possible from the malignant lesion, at least 3 cm away, from the same resection. Sequencing input: normal lung tissue taken away from the tumor. The source is a man in his 60s with non-small cell lung cancer.

The nucleotide sequence is given as TGCGCCAGCAGGGAGGGCACTGAAGCTTTCTTT. This yields the protein CASREGTEAFF. The chain is encoded by TRBV4-1 joined to TRBJ1-1; the D gene is unclear. The germline V gene provides CDR1 MGHRA and CDR2 YSYEKL. V lost 6 bases and J lost 4 bases; the stretch between them is 6 bases long. The CDR3, from cysteine to phenylalanine, totals 11 residues. Only CDR3 DNA remains: 33 bases, in frame from the first base.